This T cell receptor beta chain is drawn from a study of cytomegalovirus exposure and HLA in healthy donors. This clone has just one count. Its target is unknown. One junction end disagrees with the germline gene, perhaps due to a read error. This CDR3 has 13 residues. Germline CDR1 and CDR2: SEHNR and FQNEAQ (reference sequence). The PCR contained 60 Vbeta and 13 Jbeta primers. TCRdb keeps only in-frame clones here, not all; method: immunoSEQ multiplex PCR. In the table there are approximately 130,000 clones, approximately 78% of which are singletons. Study findings and constraints: In a later analysis, productive TCRs from donors in an Asian-associated ancestry cluster reportedly carried fewer N-insertions than the cohort mean.

The specimen sequenced was PBMCs. This clonotype was sampled from a woman in her forties in good health and CMV-seronegative. This sequence joins TRBV7-9 and TRBJ2-7; TRBD1 matches 8 bases. Here the CDR3 reads CSSSDRGLYEQYF. CDR3 bases: TGTTCCAGCAGCGACAGGGGCCTCTACGAGCAGTACTTC.